The 6 T cell receptor beta chains below all came from one sample that was sequenced in a study of cytomegalovirus exposure and HLA in healthy donors. The PCR ran on 60 Vbeta and 13 Jbeta primers. Repertoires were generated with immunoSEQ multiplex PCR, while TCRdb's copy carries only in-frame clones and drops some. This table has under 300,000 clones, 75% to 85% appearing once. Material for sequencing was PBMCs. The receptors were sampled from a woman aged 60-70 years in good health and CMV-seropositive.

This chain links TRBV19 with TRBJ2-2; 8 bases agree with TRBD1. Germline CDR1 LNHDA, CDR2 SQIVND (reference sequence). The CDR3 totals 13 residues. Trimming took 4 bases from V and 7 from J; bases not matched to a gene: 2. The chain's CDR3 is CASSTTGDGELFF. The CDR3 region has the DNA TGTGCCAGTAGTACGACAGGGGACGGGGAGCTGTTTTTT.

The V gene is TRBV18, the J gene TRBJ1-5; D is ambiguous. This CDR3 spans 16 amino acids. Germline V gene data show CDR1 as KGHSH and CDR2 as LQKENI. V was shortened by 3 bases and J by 0 bases, with 12 bases between the two germline ends. In DNA form, the CDR3 reads TGTGCCAGCTCACCGGCCTCGGGGAATAGCAATCAGCCCCAGCATTTT. It specifies CASSPASGNSNQPQHF.

The rearrangement joins TRBV28 to TRBJ2-3; TRBD2 aligns across 16 bases. This CDR3 is 16 amino acids long. Germline V gene lookup returns CDR1 MDHEN and CDR2 SYDVKM. Unmatched junction bases numbered 4, after V lost 8 bases and J lost 2 bases. CDR3 amino acids: CASGTSGRADTDTQYF. The DNA for the CDR3 is TGTGCCAGCGGGACTAGCGGGAGGGCCGACACAGATACGCAGTATTTT.

The V call is TRBV6-5, the J call TRBJ2-3; no clear D gene. Trimming took 6 bases from V and 7 from J, leaving 17 bases between them. The CDR3 runs 14 residues. Germline V gives CDR1 MNHEY, CDR2 SVGAGI. The CDR3, as DNA: TGTGCCAGCAGCCTCTCTCCGGAGTCGTATACGCAGTATTTT. Encoded protein: CASSLSPESYTQYF.

This rearrangement joins TRBV6-6 to TRBJ1-2; 10 bases map to TRBD1. The V and J ends lost 7 bases and 3 bases, in that order; junction bases with no gene match: 5. This CDR3 spans 14 amino acids. Germline CDR1 reads MNHNY; CDR2 reads SVGAGI (reference sequence). The CDR3 DNA reads as TGTGCCAGCAACTCAGGACAGGGGGACTATGGCTACACCTTC. Encoded protein: CASNSGQGDYGYTF.

The chain has TRBV5-1 and TRBJ2-3, with TRBD2 matching 9 bases. Looked up from germline, CDR1 is SGHRS and CDR2 is YFSETQ. Losses at the gene ends were 4 bases for V and 4 bases for J; bases not matched to a gene: 16. The CDR3 covers 18 residues. CDR3 loop: CASSLLGVAGEGADTQYF. As DNA, the CDR3 is TGCGCCAGCAGCCTCCTGGGGGTAGCGGGAGAGGGTGCAGATACGCAGTATTTT.